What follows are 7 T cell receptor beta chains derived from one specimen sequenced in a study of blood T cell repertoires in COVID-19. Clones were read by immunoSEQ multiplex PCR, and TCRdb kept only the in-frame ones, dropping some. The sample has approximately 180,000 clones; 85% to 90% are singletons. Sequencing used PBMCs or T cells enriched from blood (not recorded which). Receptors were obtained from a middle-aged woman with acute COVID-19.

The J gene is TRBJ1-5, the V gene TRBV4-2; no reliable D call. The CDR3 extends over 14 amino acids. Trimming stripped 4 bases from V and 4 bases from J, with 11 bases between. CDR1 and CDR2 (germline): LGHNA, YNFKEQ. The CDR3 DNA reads TGTGCCAGCAGCCCTTGGGCAGGAAATCAGCCCCAGCATTTT. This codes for CASSPWAGNQPQHF.

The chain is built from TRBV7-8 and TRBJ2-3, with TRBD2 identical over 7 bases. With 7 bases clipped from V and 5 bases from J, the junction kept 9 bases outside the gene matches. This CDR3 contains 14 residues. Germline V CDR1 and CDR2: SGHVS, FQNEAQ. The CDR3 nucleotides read TGTGCCAGCACCATTGGGAGGGTTGGAGATACGCAGTATTTT. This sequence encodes CASTIGRVGDTQYF.

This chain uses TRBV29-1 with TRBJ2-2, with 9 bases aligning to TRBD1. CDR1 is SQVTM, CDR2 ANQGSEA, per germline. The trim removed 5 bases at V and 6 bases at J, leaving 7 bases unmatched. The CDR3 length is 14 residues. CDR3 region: CSVPDRGRAGELFF. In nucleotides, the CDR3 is TGCAGCGTTCCGGACAGGGGAAGGGCCGGGGAGCTGTTTTTT.

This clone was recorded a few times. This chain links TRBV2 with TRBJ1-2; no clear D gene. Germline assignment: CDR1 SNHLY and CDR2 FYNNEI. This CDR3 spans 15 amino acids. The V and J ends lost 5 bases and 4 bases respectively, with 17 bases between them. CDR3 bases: TGTGCCAGCAGTTTAGGCCTTACGGGAGGCTATGGCTACACCTTC. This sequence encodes CASSLGLTGGYGYTF.

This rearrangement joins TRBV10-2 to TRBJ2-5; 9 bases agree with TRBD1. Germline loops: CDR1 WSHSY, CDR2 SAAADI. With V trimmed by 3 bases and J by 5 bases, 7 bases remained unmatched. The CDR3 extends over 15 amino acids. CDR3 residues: CASSDRRDRAETQYF. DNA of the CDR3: TGCGCCAGCAGTGACCGCCGGGACAGGGCGGAGACCCAGTACTTC.

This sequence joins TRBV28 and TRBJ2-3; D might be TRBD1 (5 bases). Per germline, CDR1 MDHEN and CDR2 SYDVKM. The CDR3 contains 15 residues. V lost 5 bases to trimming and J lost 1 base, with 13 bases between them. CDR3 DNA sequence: TGTGCCAGCAGTATCATTAAGGGGCGCACAGATACGCAGTATTTT. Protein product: CASSIIKGRTDTQYF.

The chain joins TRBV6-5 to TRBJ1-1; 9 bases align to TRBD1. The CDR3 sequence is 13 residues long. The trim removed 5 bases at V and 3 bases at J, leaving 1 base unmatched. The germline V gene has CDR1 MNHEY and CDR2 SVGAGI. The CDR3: CASSRQGDTEAFF. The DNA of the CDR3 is TGTGCCAGCAGTCGACAGGGGGACACTGAAGCTTTCTTT.